This TCR beta chain was documented in a study of OX40 agonist ivuxolimab in advanced cancers. The CDR3 contains 15 residues. Germline trimming cut 2 bases from V and 9 bases from J; bases unmatched to any gene: 9. Per the germline V gene, CDR1 is MRHNA and CDR2 is SNTAGT. People who had autoimmune disease history or systemic immunosuppression were excluded. Sequencing used immunoSEQ multiplex PCR; TCRdb keeps in-frame clones, though not all of them. The sample carries 45,000 to 60,000 clones, about 87% recorded once. Sequences were derived from CD4+ or CD8+ T cells sorted from blood, sampled in a trial of the OX40 agonist ivuxolimab. The chain couples TRBV6-4 to TRBJ2-1; 8 nucleotides agree with TRBD2. The clonotype was recovered from an adult with an advanced solid tumor such as melanoma, head and neck, liver or kidney cancer. The CDR3 nucleotides read TGTGCCAGCAGTGACAACCCCGGGGGGGGAGGTGAGCAGTTCTTC. This sequence encodes CASSDNPGGGGEQFF.